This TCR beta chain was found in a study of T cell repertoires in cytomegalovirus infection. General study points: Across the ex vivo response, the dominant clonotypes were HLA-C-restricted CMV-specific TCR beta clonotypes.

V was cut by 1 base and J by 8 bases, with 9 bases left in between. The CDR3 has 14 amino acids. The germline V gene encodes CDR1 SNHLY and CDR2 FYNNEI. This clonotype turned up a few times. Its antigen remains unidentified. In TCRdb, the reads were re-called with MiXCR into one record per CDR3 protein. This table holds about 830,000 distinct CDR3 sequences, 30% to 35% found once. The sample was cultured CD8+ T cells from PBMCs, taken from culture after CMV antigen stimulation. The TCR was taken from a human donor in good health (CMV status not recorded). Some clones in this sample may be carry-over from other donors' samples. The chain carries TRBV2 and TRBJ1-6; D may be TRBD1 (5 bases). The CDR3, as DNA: TGTGCCAGCAGTGAAGGAGGACACGATTCACCCCTCCACTTT. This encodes CASSEGGHDSPLHF.